This T cell receptor (beta chain) was sequenced for a study of T cell responses to AZD1222 COVID-19 vaccine. V trimming: 7 bases; J trimming: 4 bases; junction bases outside the gene matches: 6. Germline V gene sequence: CDR1 SGHRS, CDR2 YFSETQ. The CDR3 length is 14 residues. The assay was immunoSEQ multiplex PCR, and TCRdb's table has in-frame clones only and misses some. Of more than 85,000 clones in the sample, over 75% were seen once. The source was peripheral blood, collected on day 0 of AZD1222 vaccination. The receptor was isolated from an adult in good health. The chain combines TRBV5-1 with TRBJ2-2; 8 nucleotides agree with TRBD2. CDR3 sequence (DNA): TGCGCCAGCTTAGCGGGATCCGGCACCGGGGAGCTGTTTTTT. Amino acid sequence: CASLAGSGTGELFF.